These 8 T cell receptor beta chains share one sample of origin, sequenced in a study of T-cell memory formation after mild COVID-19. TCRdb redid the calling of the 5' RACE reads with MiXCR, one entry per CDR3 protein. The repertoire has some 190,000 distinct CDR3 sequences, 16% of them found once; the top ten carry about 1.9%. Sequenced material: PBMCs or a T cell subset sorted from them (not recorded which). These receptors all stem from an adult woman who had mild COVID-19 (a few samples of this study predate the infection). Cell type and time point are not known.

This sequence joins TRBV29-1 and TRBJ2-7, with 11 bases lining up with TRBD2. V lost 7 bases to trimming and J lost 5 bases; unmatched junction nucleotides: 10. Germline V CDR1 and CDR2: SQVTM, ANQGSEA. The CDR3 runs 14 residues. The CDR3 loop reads CSAVLAGERNEQYF. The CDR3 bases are TGCAGCGCTGTACTAGCGGGAGAGAGAAACGAGCAGTACTTC.

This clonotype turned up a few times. CDR3 nucleotides: TGTGCCTGGAGCCTGGGACCGCGGGGCTACACCTTC. This encodes CAWSLGPRGYTF. V usage is TRBV30 and J usage is TRBJ1-2, with D possibly TRBD1 on 5 matching bases. The CDR3 is made up of 12 amino acids. CDR1 and CDR2 (germline): GTSNPN, SVGIG (reference sequence). Deletions cut 3 bases from V and 8 bases from J, with 13 bases between.

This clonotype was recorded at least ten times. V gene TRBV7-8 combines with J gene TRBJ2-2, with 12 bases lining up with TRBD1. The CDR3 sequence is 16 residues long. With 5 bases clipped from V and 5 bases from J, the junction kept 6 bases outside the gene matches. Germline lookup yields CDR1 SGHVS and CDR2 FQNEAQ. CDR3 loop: CASSPRDRGRTGELFF. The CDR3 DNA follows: TGTGCCAGCAGCCCACGGGACAGGGGGCGGACCGGGGAGCTGTTTTTT.

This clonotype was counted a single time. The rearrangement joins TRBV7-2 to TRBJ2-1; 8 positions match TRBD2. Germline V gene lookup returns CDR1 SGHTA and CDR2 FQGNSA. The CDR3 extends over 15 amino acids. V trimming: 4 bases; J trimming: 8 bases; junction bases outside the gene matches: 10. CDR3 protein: CASSSGLAGGYEQFF. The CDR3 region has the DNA TGTGCCAGCAGCTCAGGACTAGCTGGTGGCTATGAGCAGTTCTTC.

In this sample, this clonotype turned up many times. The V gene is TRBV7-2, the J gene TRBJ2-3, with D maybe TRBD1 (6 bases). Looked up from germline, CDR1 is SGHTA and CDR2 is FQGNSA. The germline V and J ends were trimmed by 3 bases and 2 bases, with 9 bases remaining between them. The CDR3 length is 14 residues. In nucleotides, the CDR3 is TGTGCCAGCAGCTTGGACAGATACACAGATACGCAGTATTTT. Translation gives CASSLDRYTDTQYF.

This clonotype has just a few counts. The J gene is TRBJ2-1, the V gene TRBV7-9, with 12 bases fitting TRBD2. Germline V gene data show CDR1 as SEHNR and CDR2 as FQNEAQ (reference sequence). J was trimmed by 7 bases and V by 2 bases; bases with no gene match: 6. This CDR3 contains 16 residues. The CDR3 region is CASSLPTSGGINEQFF. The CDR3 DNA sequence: TGTGCCAGCAGCTTACCGACTAGCGGGGGTATTAATGAGCAGTTCTTC.

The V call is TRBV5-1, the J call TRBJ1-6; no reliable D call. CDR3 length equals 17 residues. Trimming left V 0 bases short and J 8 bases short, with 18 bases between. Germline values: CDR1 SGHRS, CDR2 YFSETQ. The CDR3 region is CASSLDLGGSRDSPLHF. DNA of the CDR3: TGCGCCAGCAGCTTGGACCTCGGCGGATCACGAGATTCACCCCTCCACTTT. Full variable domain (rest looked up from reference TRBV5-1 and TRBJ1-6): KAGVTQTPRYLIKTRGQQVTLSCSPISGHRSVSWYQQTPGQGLQFLFEYFSETQRNKGNFPGRFSGRQFSNSRSEMNVSTLELGDSALYLCASSLDLGGSRDSPLHFGNGTRLTVT.

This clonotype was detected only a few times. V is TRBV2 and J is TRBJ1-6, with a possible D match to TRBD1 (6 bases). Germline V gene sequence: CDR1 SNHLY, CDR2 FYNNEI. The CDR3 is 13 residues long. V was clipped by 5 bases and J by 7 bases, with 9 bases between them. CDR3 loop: CASSRTENSPLHF. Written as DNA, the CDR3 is TGTGCCAGCAGTAGGACAGAGAATTCACCCCTCCACTTT.